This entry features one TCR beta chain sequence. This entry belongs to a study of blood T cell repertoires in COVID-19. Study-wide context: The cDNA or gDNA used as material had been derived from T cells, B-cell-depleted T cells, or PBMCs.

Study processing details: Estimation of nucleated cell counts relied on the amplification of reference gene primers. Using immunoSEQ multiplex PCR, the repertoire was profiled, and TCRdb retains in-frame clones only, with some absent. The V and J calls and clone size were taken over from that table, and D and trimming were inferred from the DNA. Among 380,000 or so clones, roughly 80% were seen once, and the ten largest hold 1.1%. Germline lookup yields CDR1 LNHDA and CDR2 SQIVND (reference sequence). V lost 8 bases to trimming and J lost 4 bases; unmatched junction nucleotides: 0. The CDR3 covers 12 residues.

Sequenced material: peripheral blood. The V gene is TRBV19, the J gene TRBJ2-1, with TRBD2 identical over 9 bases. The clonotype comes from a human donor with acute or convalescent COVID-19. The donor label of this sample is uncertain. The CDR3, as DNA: TGTGCCAGTGCGGGGGGGTACAATGAGCAGTTCTTC. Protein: CASAGGYNEQFF.